This T cell receptor beta chain was recorded in a study of blood T cells in healthy people across ages. General study results and limits: The study could not conclusively compare naive and antigen-experienced cells, given its unsorted PBMCs. Versus aged donors, long-lived donors had higher diversity and more naive CD4+ cells.

The V and J ends lost 1 base and 5 bases, in that order; junction bases with no gene match: 10. The CDR3 sequence is 16 residues long. Germline loops: CDR1 MNHEY, CDR2 SVGAGI. Together with a sample-barcoded 5' primer, a J-beta primer mix was included in a second PCR lasting roughly 6 to 12 cycles. TCRdb reprocessed the 5' RACE reads with MiXCR, giving one entry per CDR3 protein. Here the sample spans fewer than 950,000 distinct CDR3 sequences, approximately 53% being singletons. Notes on this clonotype: Antigen specificity is unknown.

The chain couples TRBV6-5 to TRBJ2-7, with 8 bases lining up with TRBD1. This receptor was taken from an older man in good health. The sample taken for sequencing was blood. CDR3 region: CASSYYPRTGFHEQYF. Here the CDR3 DNA reads TGTGCCAGCAGTTACTACCCTAGGACAGGGTTCCACGAGCAGTACTTC.